This record concerns one T cell receptor (beta chain) sequence. Its target is not known. The CDR3 covers 16 residues. Trimming shortened V by 6 bases and J by 2 bases, and 17 bases separated the two germline ends. CDR1 is KGHSH, CDR2 LQKENI, per germline. This entry belongs to a study of T cells in localized non-small cell lung cancer. Study results and limitations: With higher T cell density in blood came longer overall survival. Across samples, adjacent lung featured a median roughly 50 of the top 100 tumor clones. Clonality of T cells reached its maximum in uninvolved adjacent lung, surpassing tumor. Because only a single region of the tumor was sequenced, heterogeneity remains possible.

Profiling relied on immunoSEQ multiplex PCR, and the TCRdb table lists in-frame clones only, not all of them. The sample lists some 1,800 clones; roughly 26% were seen once. The sequence was collected from a female donor at least 60 years old with stage I lung adenocarcinoma. The V call is TRBV18, the J call TRBJ1-5; D possibly corresponds to TRBD1 (6 bases). Specimen: normal lung tissue next to the tumor, collected before any cancer treatment. In nucleotides, the CDR3 is TGTGCCAGCTCGCCTCTCAGGGGTGGAGGCAATCAGCCCCAGCATTTT. It specifies CASSPLRGGGNQPQHF.